This record concerns one T cell receptor (beta chain) sequence. The sample comes from a study of blood T cell repertoires in COVID-19. Study information: Samples taken during acute and convalescent COVID-19 were collected in the United States, Italy and Spain. T cells, B-cell-depleted T cells, or PBMCs supplied cDNA or gDNA.

Authors' data handling: Amplification with reference gene primers provided the estimates of nucleated cell counts. Profiled with immunoSEQ multiplex PCR; TCRdb holds only in-frame clones, not every one. The V and J calls and the clone size are those of that table, but D and trimming were determined from the DNA. Found here are 70,000 to 100,000 clones, roughly 84% of them singletons; the top ten hold 2.9%. Sequenced sample: peripheral blood. The clonotype comes from a woman of 80 years or more with acute or convalescent COVID-19.

CDR3 residues: CSVQITQGAEKLFF. The CDR3 bases are TGCAGCGTGCAAATAACGCAGGGGGCTGAAAAACTGTTTTTT. V gene TRBV29-1 combines with J gene TRBJ1-4, with 8 bases identical to TRBD1. The CDR3 spans 14 residues. Germline loops: CDR1 SQVTM, CDR2 ANQGSEA. Unmatched junction bases numbered 10, after V lost 6 bases and J lost 7 bases.